This TCR beta chain was sequenced during a study of shared clonotypes between healthy human individuals (TCRdb year 2020). Describing the broader study: Two women and a few men aged 18 to 49 years were included in the cohort. Between about 0.94 and 10 billion PBMCs per donor were obtained by leukapheresis. To estimate repertoire size and how much clonotypes are shared between individuals, the study performed deep sequencing of blood TCR repertoires from about five healthy adults. To increase sequencing depth and limit assay-specific biases, TCR repertoire library preparation and sequencing were carried out by different laboratories using diverse techniques. For each donor, three plates each were used for CD4 naive and CD4 memory, two plates were used for CD8 naive, and one plate was used for CD8 memory. The full study reports these points: The small number of donors limited the genetic and exposure-history diversity represented. Pairwise subsampling indicated that sequencing depth was expected to affect the degree of clonotype sharing among donors. Only blood was sampled, and tissue TCR repertoires likely differ from those in blood. Larger estimated clonotype richness was generally found for naive subsets than for memory subsets. Roughly 5.2% of naive CD4, 3% to 4% of naive CD8, approximately 2.2% of memory CD4, and over 0.35% of memory CD8 clonotypes were shared across a few donors. Compared with non-shared clonotypes, the clonotypes found in all four sorted-subset donors had higher generation probabilities. Incomplete sequencing was indicated by rarefaction of sorted-subset datasets, despite the large sequencing depth.

Comment on this clone: This receptor's antigen is unknown. Base qualities are missing; no much larger clone stands one base away.

The donors were healthy, HIV-negative adults with no recently reported acute infections or vaccinations. Only Caucasian adults living in Nashville, Tennessee, USA were represented among the donors. CD4+ T cells were enriched by magnetic negative selection, after which naive cells were positively selected on CD45RA and the negative fraction was taken as the memory subset. Blood was obtained by leukapheresis, after which PBMCs were separated by Ficoll-Histopaque density gradient centrifugation and cryopreserved in liquid nitrogen vapor phase. Analytical flow cytometry was used to check the purity and quantity of every magnetically sorted T cell population. Genomic DNA was isolated from every sorted fraction and measured by UV absorbance on a Nanodrop 2000c. TCR CDR3 regions were amplified from genomic DNA by multiplex PCR using the deep immunoSEQ assay. For each cell subset, the extracted genomic DNA was distributed evenly across all wells of several immunoSEQ 96-well plates, and each plate served as one replicate. For sorted subsets, approximately 200 ng of genomic DNA, equivalent to 25,000 to 30,000 T cell genomes, went into each replicate PCR. Purified libraries were quantified with a Qubit 3.0 fluorometer, sized on a Bioanalyzer 2100, and re-quantified with the KAPA Library Quantification kit. Every immunoSEQ 96-well plate was sequenced on a dedicated single-read 150-cycle Illumina NextSeq 550 flow cell. The authors processed their data as follows. Because the immunoSEQ output included only junctional sequences and no quality scores, the filtering could not be the same as the filtering used for full-length reads. To assign V/J genes and CDR3, sequences were annotated using PyIR, a Python wrapper for IgBLAST v1.9, with IMGT germline references. Reads were removed for weak V/J assignments (E-value above 1e-6), missing CDR3, stop codons, out-of-frame junctions, or ambiguous translated residues. A V3J clonotype was defined by an identical inferred V gene, J gene, and CDR3 amino acid sequence. Percentage overlap between repertoires was calculated by dividing the number of shared unique clonotypes by the size of the smaller repertoire. RTK rarefaction, the Chao1 estimator, and Recon v2.1 estimates of unobserved clonotypes were used to assess repertoire richness. OLGA was used to compute generation probabilities for all TCRbeta clonotypes that the gDNA method yielded from four donors. This is the immuneACCESS table as TCRdb keeps it, with only in-frame sequences that have V and J called. A part of the clones is gone; compared with another copy, unresolved V genes explain less than half, and the rest is unexplained. For V, J and clone size, that table is used; D and trimming come from the DNA. Across this sample there are some 2.4 million clones, with approximately 93% seen only once. Of the sample, 0.36% is held by the ten largest clones.

The germline V gene provides CDR1 SGHDN and CDR2 FVKESK. The trim is 3 bases for V and 4 bases for J, with a gap of 21 bases between the germline ends. From its cysteine to its phenylalanine, the CDR3 spans 17 amino acids. Only the CDR3 DNA is retained, 51 bases long and in frame from the first base. The sample was naive CD4+ T cells from PBMCs. This specimen's cell subset or site label, interpreted: CD45RA+ positively selected. Recombination joined TRBV14 with TRBJ2-5; the D match is possibly TRBD1 or TRBD2, with 6 bases aligned in each. The sequence came from a man between 18 and 35 years old in good health. Some clones in this sample may be carry-over from other donors' samples. The DNA reads as follows: TGTGCCAGCAGCCACTCCCTGGGGGCGGGACGTGGAGAGACCCAGTACTTC. Translated, this is CASSHSLGAGRGETQYF. With the portions outside the CDR3 filled from the reference TRBV14 and TRBJ2-5 genes, the complete variable region becomes EAGVTQFPSHSVIEKGQTVTLRCDPISGHDNLYWYRRVMGKEIKFLLHFVKESKQDESGMPNNRFLAERTGGTYSTLKVQPAELEDSGVYFCASSHSLGAGRGETQYFGPGTRLLVL.